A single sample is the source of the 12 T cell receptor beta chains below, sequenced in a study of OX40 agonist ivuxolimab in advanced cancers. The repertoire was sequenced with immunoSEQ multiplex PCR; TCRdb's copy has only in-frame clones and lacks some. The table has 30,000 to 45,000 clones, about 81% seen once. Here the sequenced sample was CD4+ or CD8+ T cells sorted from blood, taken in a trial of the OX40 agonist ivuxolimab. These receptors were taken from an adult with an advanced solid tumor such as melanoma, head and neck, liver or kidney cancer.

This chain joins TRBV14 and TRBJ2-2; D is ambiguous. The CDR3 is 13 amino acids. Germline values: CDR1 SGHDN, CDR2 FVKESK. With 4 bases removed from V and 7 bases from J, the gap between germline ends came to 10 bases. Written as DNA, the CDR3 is TGTGCCAGCAGCCCTAATCTAGGCGGGGAGCTGTTTTTT. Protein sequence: CASSPNLGGELFF. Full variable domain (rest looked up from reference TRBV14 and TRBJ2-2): EAGVTQFPSHSVIEKGQTVTLRCDPISGHDNLYWYRRVMGKEIKFLLHFVKESKQDESGMPNNRFLAERTGGTYSTLKVQPAELEDSGVYFCASSPNLGGELFFGEGSRLTVL.

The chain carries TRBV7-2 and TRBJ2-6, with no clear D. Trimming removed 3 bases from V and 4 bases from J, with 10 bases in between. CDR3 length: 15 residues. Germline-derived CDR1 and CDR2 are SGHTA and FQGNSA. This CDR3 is CASSFLESGANVLTF. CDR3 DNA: TGTGCCAGCAGCTTCCTCGAGAGCGGGGCCAACGTCCTGACTTTC. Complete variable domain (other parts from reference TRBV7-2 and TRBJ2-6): GAGVSQSPSNKVTEKGKDVELRCDPISGHTALYWYRQSLGQGLEFLIYFQGNSAPDKSGLPSDRFSAERTGGSVSTLTIQRTQQEDSAVYLCASSFLESGANVLTFGAGSRLTVL.

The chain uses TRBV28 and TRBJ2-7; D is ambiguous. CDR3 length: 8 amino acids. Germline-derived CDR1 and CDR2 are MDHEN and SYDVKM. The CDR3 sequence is CFWGEQYF. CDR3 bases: TGTTTTTGGGGCGAGCAGTACTTC.

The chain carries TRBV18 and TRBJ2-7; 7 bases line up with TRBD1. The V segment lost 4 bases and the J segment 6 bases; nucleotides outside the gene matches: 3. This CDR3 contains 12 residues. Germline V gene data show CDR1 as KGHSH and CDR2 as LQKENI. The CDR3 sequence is CASSRQGAEQYF. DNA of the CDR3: TGTGCCAGCTCACGACAGGGCGCCGAGCAGTACTTC.

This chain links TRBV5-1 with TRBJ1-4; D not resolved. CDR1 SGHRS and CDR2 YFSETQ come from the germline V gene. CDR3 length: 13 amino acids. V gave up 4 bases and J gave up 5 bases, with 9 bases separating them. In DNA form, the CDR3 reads TGCGCCAGCAGCGGAGGGCGGAATGAAAAACTGTTTTTT. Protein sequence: CASSGGRNEKLFF.

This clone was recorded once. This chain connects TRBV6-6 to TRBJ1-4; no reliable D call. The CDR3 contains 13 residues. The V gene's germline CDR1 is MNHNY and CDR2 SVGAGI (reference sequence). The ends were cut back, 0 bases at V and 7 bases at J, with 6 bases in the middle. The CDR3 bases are TGTGCCAGCAGTTACTCTATGTTTGAAAAACTGTTTTTT. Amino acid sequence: CASSYSMFEKLFF.

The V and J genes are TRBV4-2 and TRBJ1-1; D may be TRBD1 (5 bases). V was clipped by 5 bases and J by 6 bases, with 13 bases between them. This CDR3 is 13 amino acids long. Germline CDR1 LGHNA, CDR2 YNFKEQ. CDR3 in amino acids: CASSRTGGAEAFF. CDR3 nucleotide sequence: TGTGCCAGCAGCAGGACGGGGGGGGCTGAAGCTTTCTTT.

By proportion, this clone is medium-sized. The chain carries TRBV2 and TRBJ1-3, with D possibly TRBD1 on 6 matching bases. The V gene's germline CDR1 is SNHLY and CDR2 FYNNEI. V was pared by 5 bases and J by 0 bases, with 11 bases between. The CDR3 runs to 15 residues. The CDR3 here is CASSYQGSSGNTIYF. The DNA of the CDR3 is TGTGCCAGCAGTTATCAGGGGAGCTCTGGAAACACCATATATTTT.

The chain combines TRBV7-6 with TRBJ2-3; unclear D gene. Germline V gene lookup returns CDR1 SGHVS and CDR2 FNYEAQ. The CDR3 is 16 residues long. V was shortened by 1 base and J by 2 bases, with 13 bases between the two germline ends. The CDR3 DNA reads TGTGCCAGCAGCTTAGAGCCTAGTGGGCCCACAGATACGCAGTATTTT. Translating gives CASSLEPSGPTDTQYF.

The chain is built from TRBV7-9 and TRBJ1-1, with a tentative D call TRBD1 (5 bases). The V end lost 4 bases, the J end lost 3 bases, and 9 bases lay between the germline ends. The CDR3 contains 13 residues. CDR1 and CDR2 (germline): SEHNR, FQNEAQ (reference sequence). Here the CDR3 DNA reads TGTGCCAGCAGCTGGGGACGGGACACTGAAGCTTTCTTT. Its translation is CASSWGRDTEAFF.

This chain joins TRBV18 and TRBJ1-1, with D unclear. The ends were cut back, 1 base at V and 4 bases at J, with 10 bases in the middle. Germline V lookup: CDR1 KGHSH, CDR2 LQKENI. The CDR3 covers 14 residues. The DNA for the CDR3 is TGTGCCAGCTCACCACAACTTCGGGGCACTGAAGCTTTCTTT. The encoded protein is CASSPQLRGTEAFF.

The CDR3, as DNA: TGTGCCAGCAGCTTGGCCATGTATGGAAACTATGGCTACACCTTC. It codes for CASSLAMYGNYGYTF. V and J are TRBV5-6 and TRBJ1-2; D gene uncertain. CDR3 size: 15 residues. Between the trimmed V and J ends, which lost 0 bases and 2 bases, there was a span of 11 bases. CDR1 and CDR2 from the germline V gene are SGHDT and YYEEEE.